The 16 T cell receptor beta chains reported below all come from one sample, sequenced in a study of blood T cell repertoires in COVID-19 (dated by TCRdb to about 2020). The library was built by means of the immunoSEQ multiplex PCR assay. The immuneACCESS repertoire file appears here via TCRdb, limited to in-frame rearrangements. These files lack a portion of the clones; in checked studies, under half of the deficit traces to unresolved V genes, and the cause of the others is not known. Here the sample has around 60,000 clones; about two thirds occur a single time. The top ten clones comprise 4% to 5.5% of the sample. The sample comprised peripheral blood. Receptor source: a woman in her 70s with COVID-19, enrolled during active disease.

The CDR3 DNA is TGTGCCAGCATCTACGAACGGTCTTCACCCCTCCACTTT. Translated, it gives CASIYERSSPLHF. The V call is TRBV2, the J call TRBJ1-6; D gene unclear. Germline assignment: CDR1 SNHLY and CDR2 FYNNEI. The V end lost 7 bases, the J end lost 9 bases, and 13 bases lay between the germline ends. The CDR3 consists of 13 residues.

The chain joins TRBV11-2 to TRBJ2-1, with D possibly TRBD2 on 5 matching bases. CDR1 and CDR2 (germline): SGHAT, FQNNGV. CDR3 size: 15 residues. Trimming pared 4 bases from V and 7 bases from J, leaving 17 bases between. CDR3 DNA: TGTGCCAGCAGCTCAGACTACTTCCTAGAGAATGAGCAGTTCTTC. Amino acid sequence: CASSSDYFLENEQFF.

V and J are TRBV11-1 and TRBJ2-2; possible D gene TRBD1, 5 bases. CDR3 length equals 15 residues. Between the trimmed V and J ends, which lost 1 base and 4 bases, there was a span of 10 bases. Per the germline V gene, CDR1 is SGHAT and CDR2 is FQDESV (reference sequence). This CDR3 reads CASSLDRLLTGELFF. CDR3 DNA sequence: TGTGCCAGCAGCTTAGACAGGTTACTCACCGGGGAGCTGTTTTTT.

The CDR3 DNA reads as TGTGCCATCAGTGAGTCGAGGGTTGAGACCCAGTACTTC. Its protein is CAISESRVETQYF. The genes are TRBV10-3 and TRBJ2-5; D possibly corresponds to TRBD2 (5 bases). This CDR3 has 13 residues. Trimming took off 0 bases at V and 5 bases at J, with 7 bases between the two ends. CDR1 is ENHRY, CDR2 SYGVKD, per germline.

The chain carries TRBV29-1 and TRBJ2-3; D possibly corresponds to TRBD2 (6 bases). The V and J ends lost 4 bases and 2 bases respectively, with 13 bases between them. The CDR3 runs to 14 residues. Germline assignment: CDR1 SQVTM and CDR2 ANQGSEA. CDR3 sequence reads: CSVGLARTTDTQYF. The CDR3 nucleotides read TGCAGCGTTGGGCTAGCGCGAACCACAGATACGCAGTATTTT.

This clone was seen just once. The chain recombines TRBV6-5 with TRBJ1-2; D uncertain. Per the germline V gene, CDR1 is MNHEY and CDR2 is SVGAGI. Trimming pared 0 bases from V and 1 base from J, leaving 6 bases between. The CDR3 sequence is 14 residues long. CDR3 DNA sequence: TGTGCCAGCAGTTACTCGGGCAGTAACTATGGCTACACCTTC. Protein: CASSYSGSNYGYTF.

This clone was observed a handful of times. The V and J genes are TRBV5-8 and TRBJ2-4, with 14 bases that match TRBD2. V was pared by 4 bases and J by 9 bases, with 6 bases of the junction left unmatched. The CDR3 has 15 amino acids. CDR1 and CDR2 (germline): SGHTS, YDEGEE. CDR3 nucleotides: TGTGCCAGCAGCCACAGACTAGCGGGAGGGTCCATTCAGTACTTC. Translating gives CASSHRLAGGSIQYF.

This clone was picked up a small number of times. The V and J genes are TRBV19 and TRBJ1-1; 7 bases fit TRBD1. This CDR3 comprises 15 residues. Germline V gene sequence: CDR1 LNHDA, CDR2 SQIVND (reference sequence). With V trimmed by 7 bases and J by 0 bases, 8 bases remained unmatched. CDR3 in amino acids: CASIQGPSVNTEAFF. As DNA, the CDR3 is TGTGCCAGTATACAGGGGCCGTCTGTGAACACTGAAGCTTTCTTT.

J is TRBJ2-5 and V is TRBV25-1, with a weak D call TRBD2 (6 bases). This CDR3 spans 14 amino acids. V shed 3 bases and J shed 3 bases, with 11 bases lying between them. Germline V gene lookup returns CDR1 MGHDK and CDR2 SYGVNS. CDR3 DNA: TGTGCCAGCAGTGACCCATCGGGGGAAGAGACCCAGTACTTC. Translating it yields CASSDPSGEETQYF.

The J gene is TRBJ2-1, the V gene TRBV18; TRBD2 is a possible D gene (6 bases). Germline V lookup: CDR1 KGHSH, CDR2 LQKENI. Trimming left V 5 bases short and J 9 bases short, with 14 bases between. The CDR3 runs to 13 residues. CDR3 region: CASSFQGGGEQFF. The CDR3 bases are TGTGCCAGCTCATTTCAGGGAGGTGGTGAGCAGTTCTTC.

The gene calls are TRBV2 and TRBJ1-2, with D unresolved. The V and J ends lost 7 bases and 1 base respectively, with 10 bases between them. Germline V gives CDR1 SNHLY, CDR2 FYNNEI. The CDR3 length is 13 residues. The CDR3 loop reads CASIANINYGYTF. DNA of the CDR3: TGTGCCAGCATAGCGAACATTAACTATGGCTACACCTTC.

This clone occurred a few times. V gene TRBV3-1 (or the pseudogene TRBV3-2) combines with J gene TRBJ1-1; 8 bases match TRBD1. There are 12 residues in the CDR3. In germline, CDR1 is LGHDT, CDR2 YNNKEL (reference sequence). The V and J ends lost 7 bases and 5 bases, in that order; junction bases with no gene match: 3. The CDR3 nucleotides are TGTGCCAGCAAGGACAGGGAGACTGAAGCTTTCTTT. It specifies CASKDRETEAFF.

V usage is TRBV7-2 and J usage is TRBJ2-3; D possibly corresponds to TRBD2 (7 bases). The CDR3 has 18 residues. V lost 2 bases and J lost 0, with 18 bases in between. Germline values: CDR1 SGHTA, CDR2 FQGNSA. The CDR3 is CASSLPGGDWTSTDTQYF. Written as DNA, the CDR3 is TGTGCCAGCAGCTTACCGGGGGGCGATTGGACTAGCACAGATACGCAGTATTTT. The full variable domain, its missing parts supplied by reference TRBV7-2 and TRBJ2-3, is GAGVSQSPSNKVTEKGKDVELRCDPISGHTALYWYRQSLGQGLEFLIYFQGNSAPDKSGLPSDRFSAERTGGSVSTLTIQRTQQEDSAVYLCASSLPGGDWTSTDTQYFGPGTRLTVL.

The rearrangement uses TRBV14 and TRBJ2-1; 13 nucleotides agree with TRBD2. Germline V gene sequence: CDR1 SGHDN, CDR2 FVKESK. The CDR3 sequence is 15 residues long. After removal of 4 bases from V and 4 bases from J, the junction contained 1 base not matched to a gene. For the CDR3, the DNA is TGTGCCAGCAGCCTACTAGCGGGAGGGTACAATGAGCAGTTCTTC. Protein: CASSLLAGGYNEQFF.

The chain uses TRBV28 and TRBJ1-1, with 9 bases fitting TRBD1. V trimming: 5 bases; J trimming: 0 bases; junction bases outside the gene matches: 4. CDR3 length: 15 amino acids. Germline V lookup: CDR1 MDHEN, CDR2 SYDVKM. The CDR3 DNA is TGTGCCAGCAGTCCGACAGGGGGTTTGAACACTGAAGCTTTCTTT. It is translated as CASSPTGGLNTEAFF.

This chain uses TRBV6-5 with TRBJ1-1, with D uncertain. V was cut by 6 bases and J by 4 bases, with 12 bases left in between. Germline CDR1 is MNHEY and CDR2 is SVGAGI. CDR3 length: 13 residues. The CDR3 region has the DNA TGTGCCAGCAGCTGGACTCGGGGCACTGAAGCTTTCTTT. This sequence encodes CASSWTRGTEAFF.